A selection of T cell receptor beta chains follows, all from one sample in a study of post-analysis software for immune sequencing data. Using its own MiXCR run on the PCR reads, TCRdb lists one record per CDR3 protein. The sample records roughly 870,000 distinct CDR3 sequences, roughly 58% being singletons. The sequenced sample consisted of blood. The receptor set was obtained from a girl between 5 and 17 years old with multiple sclerosis. CDR3s leave out the opening cysteine and the closing phenylalanine or tryptophan.

CDR3: ASRLQGAIEQY
V: TRBV6-5

CDR3: SYGTGKNYEQY
V: TRBV29-1

CDR3: ASGHGTGSNTEAF
V: TRBV12-5

CDR3: ASSGPGRGYEQY
V: TRBV6-1

CDR3: SAREREQYYEQY
V: TRBV20-1

CDR3: ASSLYGGFGEAF
V: TRBV7-8

CDR3: ASSLGRPSVTYGAF
V: TRBV5-1

CDR3: AISTGTENQPQH
V: TRBV10-3

CDR3: VSSPTRSTNYGYT
V: TRBV2

CDR3: ASSDSESGGNEQF
V: TRBV6-4

CDR3: ASSSEASVREQY
V: TRBV7-9

CDR3: ASSEEGTSGYEQY
V: TRBV2

CDR3: ASRYRGPTYEQY
V: TRBV27

CDR3: ASSFGPSGTTDTQY
V: TRBV5-1

CDR3: ATHRDTNEKLF
V: TRBV6-6

CDR3: ASSQVVSNEQF
V: TRBV4-1

CDR3: ASSFSSGNSYEQY
V: TRBV5-1

CDR3: SAREGSVTREQY
V: TRBV20-1

CDR3: ASSVDQGGYNEQF
V: TRBV9

CDR3: ASSLAGAGQGKETQY
V: TRBV12-3/TRBV12-4

CDR3: ASRFGGQETQF
V: TRBV6-6

CDR3: ASSERDSQDTQY
V: TRBV7-9

CDR3: ASMTGRLGYT
V: TRBV10-3

CDR3: ASGKQGPNTEAF
V: TRBV6-5

CDR3: ASSRDSHSTYEQY
V: TRBV12-3/TRBV12-4

CDR3: ASSSGGTGVYEQY
V: TRBV5-1

CDR3: ASSPRARVGYT
V: TRBV3-1

CDR3: ASSLFPKETQY
V: TRBV7-6

CDR3: SALSRGESSRYNEQF
V: TRBV20-1

CDR3: SARGAGPQGHEQY
V: TRBV20-1

CDR3: SATRDRVSYEQY
V: TRBV20-1

CDR3: ASSLTGKGNTEAF
V: TRBV7-6

CDR3: ASSDKETQY
V: TRBV18

CDR3: ASSSIAGHTQY
V: TRBV11-3

CDR3: ASSPGLAGGIQETQY
V: TRBV3-1

CDR3: ACRLRGTGEYEQY
V: TRBV2

CDR3: ASSPRRVRETQY
V: TRBV12-3/TRBV12-4

CDR3: ASSEREVGWETQY
V: TRBV6-1

CDR3: ASSPTPGGELF
V: TRBV7-3

CDR3: SASDYTYNEQF
V: TRBV20-1

CDR3: ASSWGGKETQY
V: TRBV6-5

CDR3: ASRSSIAVERDEQY
V: TRBV5-1

CDR3: ASSFGPFTGELF
V: TRBV12-3/TRBV12-4

CDR3: ASVRERGPYEQY
V: TRBV5-5

CDR3: ASNSAGSLNTEAF
V: TRBV11-2

CDR3: ASSPTRVNSGDVGYT
V: TRBV7-8

CDR3: ASSLMTGVHNEQF
V: TRBV7-2

CDR3: ASSLSSGRTYEQY
V: TRBV5-1

CDR3: ASSPPGPGETQY
V: TRBV12-3/TRBV12-4

CDR3: ASQTWGGSIDEQF
V: TRBV12-3/TRBV12-4

CDR3: ASNGGSQETQY
V: TRBV2